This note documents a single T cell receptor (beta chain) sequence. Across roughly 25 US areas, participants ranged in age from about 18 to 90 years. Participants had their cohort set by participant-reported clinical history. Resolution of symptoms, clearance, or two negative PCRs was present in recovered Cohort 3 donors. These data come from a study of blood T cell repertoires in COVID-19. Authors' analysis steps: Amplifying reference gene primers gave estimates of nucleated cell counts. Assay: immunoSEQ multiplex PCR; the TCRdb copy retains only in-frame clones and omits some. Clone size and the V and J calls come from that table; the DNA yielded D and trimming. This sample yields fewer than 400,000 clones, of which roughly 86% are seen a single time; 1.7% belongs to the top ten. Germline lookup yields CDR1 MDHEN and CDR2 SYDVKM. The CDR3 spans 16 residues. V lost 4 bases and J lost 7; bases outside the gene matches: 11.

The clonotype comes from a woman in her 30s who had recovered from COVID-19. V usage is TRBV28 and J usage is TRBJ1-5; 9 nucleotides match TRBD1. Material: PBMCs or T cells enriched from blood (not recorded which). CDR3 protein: CASSSPGTGTLQPQHF. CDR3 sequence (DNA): TGTGCCAGCAGTTCCCCCGGGACAGGGACTTTACAGCCCCAGCATTTT.